Listed here are 11 T cell receptor beta chains from one sample, sequenced in a study of shared clonotypes between healthy human individuals. The data were produced by immunoSEQ multiplex PCR, yet TCRdb's version contains in-frame clones alone and is incomplete. This table holds 300,000 to 400,000 clones, more than 75% found once. The sequencing sample was made of memory CD8+ T cells sorted from blood. Specified subset: CD45RO+ cells pooled with CCR7-negative TemRA cells. These receptors were collected from a man younger than 35 in good health.

The chain has TRBV4-3 and TRBJ1-4, with 7 bases matching TRBD1. Germline lookup yields CDR1 LGHNA and CDR2 YSLEER. The trim removed 0 bases at V and 6 bases at J, leaving 10 bases unmatched. The CDR3 spans 17 residues. The CDR3 DNA reads TGCGCCAGCAGCCAAGAGGCGATAGGGGGCAGCGATGAAAAACTGTTTTTT. It translates to CASSQEAIGGSDEKLFF.

This clone has only one observation. This chain links TRBV5-1 with TRBJ2-2; perhaps TRBD2 as D (6 bases). V lost 1 base, J lost 4 bases, and 11 bases lay in between. Germline V gives CDR1 SGHRS, CDR2 YFSETQ. This CDR3 has 15 residues. The CDR3 loop reads CASSLWQGLTGELFF. The CDR3 bases are TGCGCCAGCAGCTTGTGGCAGGGACTCACCGGGGAGCTGTTTTTT.

This clone was observed a single time. The CDR3 DNA reads TGCGCCAGCAGCATGGGACTAGCGGGATTCACCGGGGAGCTGTTTTTT. It specifies CASSMGLAGFTGELFF. The rearrangement joins TRBV5-1 to TRBJ2-2, with 13 bases that match TRBD2. The CDR3 has 16 residues. The germline CDR1 and CDR2 sequences are SGHRS and YFSETQ. With 4 bases clipped from V and 4 bases from J, the junction kept 4 bases outside the gene matches.

The chain links TRBV2 to TRBJ2-3, with D possibly being TRBD2 (6 bases). The CDR3 totals 13 residues. Trimming took 4 bases from V and 4 from J, leaving 9 bases between them. CDR1 and CDR2 (germline): SNHLY, FYNNEI. CDR3 sequence (DNA): TGTGCCAGCAGTGCGGAGGGAGCAGATACGCAGTATTTT. It codes for CASSAEGADTQYF. Full variable domain (missing parts from reference TRBV2 and TRBJ2-3): EPEVTQTPSHQVTQMGQEVILRCVPISNHLYFYWYRQILGQKVEFLVSFYNNEISEKSEIFDDQFSVERPDGSNFTLKIRSTKLEDSAMYFCASSAEGADTQYFGPGTRLTVL.

The rearrangement joins TRBV2 to TRBJ2-1, with 8 bases fitting TRBD2. Germline CDR1 SNHLY, CDR2 FYNNEI. The CDR3 spans 14 residues. V was pared by 3 bases and J by 9 bases, with 7 bases of the junction left unmatched. DNA for the CDR3: TGTGCCAGCAGTGAGTGGGACGGGGGGGGTGAGCAGTTCTTC. It specifies CASSEWDGGGEQFF.

The V gene is TRBV19, the J gene TRBJ1-3, with D unclear. Germline CDR1 and CDR2: LNHDA and SQIVND (reference sequence). Trimming cost V 5 bases and J 2 bases, with 22 bases left between them. The CDR3 length is 18 residues. The CDR3 loop reads CASSAEKGRRLPGNTIYF. CDR3 nucleotides: TGTGCCAGTAGTGCCGAGAAGGGCAGGAGGCTCCCTGGAAACACCATATATTTT.

Concerning this clone itself: Relative to the germline gene, one junction end is altered; a read error may explain this. The J gene is TRBJ2-2, the V gene TRBV7-7; maybe TRBD2 (5 bases). The germline V gene has CDR1 SSHAT and CDR2 FNYEAQ (reference sequence). The CDR3 sequence is 16 residues long. The CDR3 here is CASSDNNRGNTGELFF. The DNA of the CDR3 is TGTGCTAGCAGCGACAATAATCGGGGGAACACCGGGGAGCTGTTTTTT. The variable domain in full, completed from reference TRBV7-7 and TRBJ2-2, reads GAGVSQSPRYKVTKRGQDVTLRCDPISSHATLYWYQQALGQGPEFLTYFNYEAQPDKSGLPSDRFSAERPEGSISTLTIQRTEQRDSAMYRCASSDNNRGNTGELFFGEGSRLTVL.

The chain combines TRBV7-3 with TRBJ2-5, with a tentative D call TRBD1 (6 bases). Trimming left V 5 bases short and J 4 bases short, with 20 bases between. This CDR3 is built from 16 residues. Germline V gene data show CDR1 as SGHTA and CDR2 as FQGTGA. The CDR3 loop is CASSLRGHMERETQYF. The CDR3 DNA sequence: TGTGCCAGCAGCCTCCGGGGACACATGGAGAGAGAGACCCAGTACTTC.

This chain uses TRBV28 with TRBJ1-5, with 7 bases matching TRBD1. This CDR3 spans 13 amino acids. Germline loops: CDR1 MDHEN, CDR2 SYDVKM. V shed 11 bases, J shed 3 bases, and the junction held 7 bases outside the gene matches. The chain's CDR3 is CAGGRGINQPQHF. DNA of the CDR3: TGTGCCGGGGGCAGGGGGATCAATCAGCCCCAGCATTTT. The full variable domain, rest sourced from reference TRBV28 and TRBJ1-5, is DVKVTQSSRYLVKRTGEKVFLECVQDMDHENMFWYRQDPGLGLRLIYFSYDVKMKEKGDIPEGYSVSREKKERFSLILESASTNQTSMYLCAGGRGINQPQHFGDGTRLSIL.

The chain links TRBV7-2 to TRBJ1-6; D might be TRBD1 (5 bases). Deletions cut 2 bases from V and 6 bases from J, with 14 bases between. The CDR3 has 16 amino acids. Germline CDR1 and CDR2: SGHTA and FQGNSA. CDR3 nucleotide sequence: TGTGCCAGCAGCTTAACCTGGGGCAGCTTTAATTCACCCCTCCACTTT. Amino acid sequence: CASSLTWGSFNSPLHF.

The chain uses TRBV4-1 and TRBJ1-3; D ambiguous. CDR3 length equals 14 residues. Between the trimmed V and J ends, which lost 2 bases and 2 bases, there was a span of 7 bases. Germline V gives CDR1 MGHRA, CDR2 YSYEKL. The CDR3 spells CASSQRPAGNTIYF. The CDR3 coding sequence is TGCGCCAGCAGCCAACGTCCGGCTGGAAACACCATATATTTT.